These T cell receptor beta chains were read from a single sample in a study of OX40 agonist ivuxolimab in advanced cancers. Assay used: immunoSEQ multiplex PCR; TCRdb lists only in-frame clones, some missing. This sample yields over 75,000 clones, of which 92% are seen a single time; about 1.1% belongs to the top ten. The sample in question was CD4+ or CD8+ T cells sorted from blood, obtained in a trial of the OX40 agonist ivuxolimab. These receptor sequences come from an adult with an advanced solid tumor such as melanoma, head and neck, liver or kidney cancer. Both conserved end residues are part of each CDR3. D genes are given only for firm matches. For some rows the clone size is stated as once, few or many, or as a class when expanded; others skip it.

V	size	J	D	CDR3	DNA
TRBV28	-	TRBJ2-5	-	CASSIHIHWTQYF	TGTGCCAGCAGCATACACATACATTGGACCCAGTACTTC
TRBV5-6	-	TRBJ2-2	TRBD1	CASSFTGGGTGELFF	TGTGCCAGCAGTTTTACAGGGGGAGGCACCGGGGAGCTGTTTTTT
TRBV1	-	TRBJ2-7	-	CTSSQDEGSAYEQYF	TGCACCAGCAGCCAGGACGAGGGTTCAGCCTACGAGCAGTACTTC
TRBV10-1	-	TRBJ2-5	-	CASSVSRQGLASQYF	TGCGCCAGCAGTGTTTCTCGGCAGGGTCTCGCGTCCCAGTACTTC
TRBV4-2	-	TRBJ1-5	-	CASSPDSHNQPQHF	TGTGCCAGCAGCCCGGACAGCCACAATCAGCCCCAGCATTTT
TRBV29-1	-	TRBJ2-3	TRBD1	CSAPSQGAPNADTQYF	TGCAGCGCCCCATCGCAGGGGGCGCCCAACGCAGATACGCAGTATTTT
TRBV7-2	-	TRBJ2-7	TRBD1	CASSLGQSSYEQYF	TGTGCCAGCAGCTTGGGACAGAGCTCCTACGAGCAGTACTTC
TRBV6-5	-	TRBJ1-2	TRBD1	CASRPGTATRGYTF	TGTGCCAGCAGACCCGGGACAGCCACCCGGGGCTACACCTTC
TRBV11-1	-	TRBJ1-4	-	CASSFEEGGKLFF	TGTGCCAGCAGCTTCGAAGAGGGTGGGAAACTGTTTTTT
TRBV6-1	-	TRBJ2-5	-	CASGHSYQETQYF	TGTGCCAGCGGACATTCGTACCAAGAGACCCAGTACTTC
TRBV28	-	TRBJ1-5	-	CASGYRGNQPQHF	TGTGCCAGCGGTTACCGTGGGAATCAGCCCCAGCATTTT
TRBV28	-	TRBJ2-7	-	CASKGPFSYEQYF	TGTGCCAGCAAAGGACCCTTCTCCTACGAGCAGTACTTC
TRBV6-5	-	TRBJ1-2	-	CAGSYSPSYGYTF	TGTGCCGGCAGTTACTCCCCCAGCTATGGCTACACCTTC
TRBV6-1	-	TRBJ1-1	TRBD1	CASPRQGVQTEAFF	TGTGCCAGCCCACGACAGGGGGTCCAGACTGAAGCTTTCTTT
TRBV10-3	-	TRBJ1-1	-	CAISEGTRNTEAFF	TGTGCCATCAGTGAAGGGACACGAAACACTGAAGCTTTCTTT
TRBV7-2	-	TRBJ1-5	-	CASRESNQPQHF	TGTGCTAGCAGGGAGAGCAATCAGCCCCAGCATTTT
TRBV2	-	TRBJ2-5	-	CASSEARQVLQETQYF	TGTGCCAGCAGTGAAGCGAGACAGGTCTTACAAGAGACCCAGTACTTC
TRBV4-1	once	TRBJ2-7	TRBD1	CASSQEAGGVYEQYF	TGCGCCAGCAGCCAAGAAGCAGGGGGCGTCTACGAGCAGTACTTC
TRBV6-5	-	TRBJ2-1	TRBD2	CASSSPTSGIGDEQFF	TGTGCCAGCAGTTCCCCGACTAGCGGGATAGGCGACGAGCAGTTCTTC
TRBV27	-	TRBJ1-5	-	CASSFLGGSGQPQHF	TGTGCCAGCAGTTTTCTAGGAGGGTCGGGCCAGCCCCAGCATTTT
TRBV27	-	TRBJ2-7	-	CASSLVGDTSSYEQYF	TGTGCCAGCAGTTTGGTTGGAGACACCTCCTCTTACGAGCAGTACTTC
TRBV4-1	-	TRBJ2-1	-	CASSQDRVSWVDNEQFF	TGCGCCAGCAGCCAAGATAGGGTTAGCTGGGTTGACAATGAGCAGTTCTTC
TRBV19	-	TRBJ1-3	-	CASSIGSGNTIYF	TGTGCCAGTAGTATCGGGTCTGGAAACACCATATATTTT
TRBV28	once	TRBJ2-7	-	CASSLPSFQLGGEQYF	TGTGCCAGCAGTTTACCGTCATTTCAACTAGGTGGCGAGCAGTACTTC
TRBV4-3	once	TRBJ2-1	TRBD1	CASSQAPGQGAVNEQFF	TGCGCCAGCAGCCAAGCCCCGGGACAGGGGGCTGTGAATGAGCAGTTCTTC
TRBV11-2	once	TRBJ2-3	TRBD1	CASRKPGQSTDTQYF	TGTGCCAGCAGAAAACCGGGACAGAGCACAGATACGCAGTATTTT
TRBV6-5	-	TRBJ1-2	-	CASRLDGTVGYTF	TGTGCCAGCAGGCTCGACGGCACAGTTGGCTACACCTTC
TRBV9	-	TRBJ2-1	-	CASSNQGGSYNEQFF	TGTGCCAGCAGCAACCAGGGGGGGTCCTACAATGAGCAGTTCTTC
TRBV30	-	TRBJ2-7	-	CAWDRGSRAYEQYF	TGTGCCTGGGACCGCGGCTCCCGTGCCTACGAGCAGTACTTC
TRBV7-2	-	TRBJ1-1	-	CASSPGTGMNTEAFF	TGTGCCAGCAGCCCAGGGACGGGAATGAACACTGAAGCTTTCTTT
TRBV28	once	TRBJ1-1	-	CASIAPMNTEAFF	TGTGCCAGCATAGCGCCGATGAACACTGAAGCTTTCTTT
TRBV7-6	-	TRBJ2-1	-	CASSLASRDFHNEQFF	TGTGCCAGCAGCTTAGCTTCGCGGGACTTTCACAATGAGCAGTTCTTC
TRBV6-6	-	TRBJ2-7	-	CASSPLDYEQYF	TGTGCCAGCAGTCCCCTGGATTATGAGCAGTACTTC
TRBV7-2	-	TRBJ2-7	TRBD1	CASSFQPGQGGEQYF	TGTGCCAGCAGCTTCCAACCGGGACAGGGAGGGGAGCAGTACTTC
TRBV10-1	few	TRBJ1-5	-	CASSAGPNQPQHF	TGCGCCAGCAGTGCAGGGCCCAATCAGCCCCAGCATTTT
TRBV5-1	-	TRBJ2-2	TRBD1	CASSGTGNTGELFF	TGCGCCAGCAGTGGGACAGGGAACACCGGGGAGCTGTTTTTT
TRBV18	-	TRBJ2-7	TRBD1	CASSPLQTGLSEQYF	TGTGCCAGCTCACCACTTCAGACAGGGTTGAGCGAGCAGTACTTC
TRBV18	-	TRBJ2-1	TRBD2	CASSPRLAASYNEQFF	TGTGCCAGCTCACCCCGACTAGCGGCCTCCTACAATGAGCAGTTCTTC
TRBV10-3	-	TRBJ1-4	-	CAISPDGNNEKLFF	TGTGCCATCAGTCCTGACGGGAATAATGAAAAACTGTTTTTT
TRBV7-9	-	TRBJ2-4	-	CASSPVGGKNIQYF	TGTGCCAGCAGCCCCGTTGGGGGCAAAAACATTCAGTACTTC
TRBV18	-	TRBJ2-6	-	CASSPGNSGANVLTF	TGTGCCAGCTCACCGGGTAACTCTGGGGCCAACGTCCTGACTTTC
TRBV28	-	TRBJ1-1	-	CASSPLGVGTEAFF	TGTGCCAGCAGTCCACTTGGGGTTGGGACTGAAGCTTTCTTT
TRBV30	few	TRBJ1-1	TRBD1	CAWGTGANTEAFF	TGTGCCTGGGGGACAGGGGCGAACACTGAAGCTTTCTTT
TRBV27	-	TRBJ2-5	-	CASSPRALGLYQETQYF	TGTGCCAGCAGTCCCAGGGCGTTGGGGCTGTACCAAGAGACCCAGTACTTC
TRBV19	-	TRBJ2-7	-	CASSIGQVYEQYF	TGTGCCAGTAGTATCGGGCAGGTCTACGAGCAGTACTTC
TRBV21-1	once	TRBJ2-4	-	CASSKVIGSGRAQDIQYF	TGTGCCAGCAGCAAAGTTATCGGGAGCGGGAGGGCCCAGGACATTCAGTACTTC
TRBV19	-	TRBJ2-3	-	CASSNQGLADTQYF	TGTGCCAGTAGTAACCAGGGGTTGGCAGATACGCAGTATTTT
TRBV5-1	-	TRBJ2-7	TRBD1	CASSLQGRTGADEQYF	TGCGCCAGCAGCCTCCAAGGGAGGACAGGGGCGGACGAGCAGTACTTC
TRBV2	-	TRBJ2-7	TRBD2	CASSEGGLAREQYF	TGTGCCAGCAGTGAAGGAGGACTAGCGAGGGAGCAGTACTTC
TRBV4-1	-	TRBJ2-4	TRBD2	CASSPGLAFLQNIQYF	TGCGCCAGCAGTCCTGGACTAGCCTTTCTCCAAAACATTCAGTACTTC
TRBV5-4	once	TRBJ1-1	-	CASSLDAEAFF	TGTGCCAGCAGCTTGGATGCTGAAGCTTTCTTT
TRBV7-3	-	TRBJ2-7	-	CASSYRPGQNFAYEQYF	TGTGCCAGCAGCTATCGACCGGGCCAAAACTTCGCGTACGAGCAGTACTTC
TRBV2	-	TRBJ2-7	-	CASSQDVPSYEQYF	TGTGCCAGCAGCCAAGACGTACCGTCCTACGAGCAGTACTTC
TRBV6-7	-	TRBJ1-1	-	CASRGGRDTEAFF	TGTGCCAGCAGGGGGGGAAGGGACACTGAAGCTTTCTTT